Below are 32 T cell receptor beta chains sequenced from a single sample in a study of response to subunit inactivated influenza vaccine. TCRdb reanalysed the RT-PCR reads using MiXCR and keeps one entry per CDR3 protein. The profile covers 150,000 to 200,000 distinct CDR3 sequences, with about 11% appearing a single time and about an eighth taken by the ten largest. The specimen comprised non-naive T cells sorted from PBMCs, sampled about 40 days after vaccination. The source is a man aged 50 to 59 who received an inactivated influenza vaccine.

The rearrangement uses TRBV28 and TRBJ2-7, with 12 bases fitting TRBD1. Trimming took 7 bases from V and 4 from J; bases not matched to a gene: 11. Germline V gene lookup returns CDR1 MDHEN and CDR2 SYDVKM. This CDR3 region has 16 residues. The CDR3 reads CASKPHGTGGVYEQYF. CDR3 coding DNA: TGTGCCAGCAAACCTCACGGGACAGGGGGCGTATACGAGCAGTACTTC.

The gene calls are TRBV20-1 and TRBJ2-3; D is ambiguous. Germline values: CDR1 DFQATT, CDR2 SNEGSKA (reference sequence). Trimming removed 3 bases at V and 7 bases at J, with 20 bases between. This CDR3 spans 15 amino acids. This CDR3 is CSARSAHLPTHTQYF. The DNA for the CDR3 is TGCAGTGCTAGGTCCGCCCACTTGCCCACCCATACGCAGTATTTT.

The chain recombines TRBV20-1 with TRBJ2-6; D is undetermined. The V end was cut by 2 bases, the J end by 3 bases, with 11 bases between. The CDR3 contains 15 residues. Germline V CDR1 and CDR2: DFQATT, SNEGSKA (reference sequence). In DNA, the CDR3 is TGCAGTGCTAGAAAATTTGTAGATGGGGCCAACGTCCTGACTTTC. This translates into CSARKFVDGANVLTF.

The rearrangement uses TRBV29-1 and TRBJ1-1; 11 bases are a match to TRBD1. Germline trimming cut 4 bases from V and 10 bases from J; bases unmatched to any gene: 5. The length of the CDR3 is 12 residues. The germline gives CDR1 SQVTM, CDR2 ANQGSEA. In nucleotides, the CDR3 is TGCAGCGTTGGTGGACAGGGGGCTGGAGCTTTCTTT. It translates to CSVGGQGAGAFF.

The chain joins TRBV12-3 or TRBV12-4 to TRBJ2-3; possibly TRBD2 for D (5 bases). This CDR3 region has 15 residues. Trimming pared 6 bases from V and 7 bases from J, leaving 20 bases between. The CDR3 coding sequence is TGTGCCAGCAGGGCTACTGAGGCTCCGGGGAATACGCAGTATTTT. Its protein product is CASRATEAPGNTQYF.

V usage is TRBV20-1 and J usage is TRBJ1-2; D not resolved. V shed 6 bases and J shed 2 bases, with 7 bases lying between them. Per the germline V gene, CDR1 is DFQATT and CDR2 is SNEGSKA (reference sequence). The CDR3 consists of 11 residues. The CDR3 protein is CSAPDNYGYTF. The CDR3 coding sequence is TGCAGTGCGCCCGACAACTATGGCTACACCTTC.

Many counts were recorded for this clonotype. The chain recombines TRBV6-5 with TRBJ1-6, with 8 nucleotides matching TRBD1. This CDR3 comprises 17 residues. From germline, CDR1 is MNHEY and CDR2 SVGAGI. J lost 7 bases, V lost 0 bases, and 8 bases had no gene match. CDR3 amino acids: CASSYSARQGFNSPLHF. DNA for the CDR3: TGTGCCAGCAGTTACTCCGCCCGACAGGGGTTCAATTCACCCCTCCACTTT.

This clonotype occurred many times. The chain is built from TRBV3-1 and TRBJ2-1, with TRBD2 matching 8 bases. V gave up 1 base and J gave up 7 bases; unmatched junction bases: 6. The CDR3 runs to 15 residues. Germline V gene sequence: CDR1 LGHDT, CDR2 YNNKEL (reference sequence). Here the CDR3 DNA reads TGTGCCAGCAGCCAAGCCGGGACTAGAGGGAATGAGCAGTTCTTC. Residues: CASSQAGTRGNEQFF.

J is TRBJ1-1 and V is TRBV12-3 or TRBV12-4; D remains unclear. V was cut by 4 bases and J by 2 bases, with 8 bases left in between. The CDR3 runs to 13 residues. DNA of the CDR3: TGTGCCAGCAGTTATCGGGCAAACACTGAAGCTTTCTTT. Amino acids: CASSYRANTEAFF.

This clonotype was picked up many times. The gene calls are TRBV7-2 and TRBJ2-7; TRBD2 might be the D (6 bases). The germline V gene has CDR1 SGHTA and CDR2 FQGNSA. V dropped 4 bases and J dropped 5 bases, with 15 bases sitting between them. The CDR3 loop spans 14 amino acids. CDR3 sequence reads: CASSSLAGMDEQYF. CDR3 sequence (DNA): TGTGCCAGCAGCTCACTAGCCGGGATGGACGAGCAGTACTTC.

This sequence joins TRBV2 and TRBJ2-1; 8 nucleotides align to TRBD1. V lost 4 bases and J lost 4; bases outside the gene matches: 6. CDR3 length: 15 amino acids. Germline-derived CDR1 and CDR2 are SNHLY and FYNNEI. The CDR3 loop is CASSVVQGGYNEQFF. For the CDR3, the DNA is TGTGCCAGCAGTGTCGTACAGGGGGGTTACAATGAGCAGTTCTTC.

This clonotype has only a few counts. The chain recombines TRBV28 with TRBJ1-6; 11 bases fit TRBD1. The CDR3 spans 16 residues. Germline V gene data show CDR1 as MDHEN and CDR2 as SYDVKM. Trimming removed 6 bases from V and 7 bases from J; junction bases left unmatched: 8. The DNA for the CDR3 is TGTGCCAGCAGCCCCGGACAGGGGGCGCCGAATTCACCCCTCCACTTT. It yields the protein CASSPGQGAPNSPLHF.

This clonotype was picked up a small number of times. The gene calls are TRBV7-9 and TRBJ2-1; 13 nucleotides line up with TRBD2. V trimming: 5 bases; J trimming: 6 bases; junction bases outside the gene matches: 4. Germline values: CDR1 SEHNR, CDR2 FQNEAQ (reference sequence). The CDR3 spans 15 residues. The chain's CDR3 is CASSVGLAGLNEQFF. The CDR3 coding sequence is TGTGCCAGCAGCGTGGGACTAGCGGGGCTCAATGAGCAGTTCTTC.

This clonotype was seen ten or more times. This chain joins TRBV10-3 and TRBJ2-7, with 8 bases aligning to TRBD1. V lost 3 bases to trimming and J lost 7 bases; unmatched junction nucleotides: 8. Germline CDR1 ENHRY, CDR2 SYGVKD. This CDR3 is built from 14 residues. CDR3 DNA: TGTGCCATCAGTGAAGACCAGGGGGCTGGTGAGCAGTACTTC. As protein: CAISEDQGAGEQYF.

V is TRBV5-1 and J is TRBJ2-3; the D gene is possibly TRBD2 (5 bases). Germline V CDR1 and CDR2: SGHRS, YFSETQ. Between the trimmed V and J ends, which lost 0 bases and 5 bases, there was a span of 13 bases. This CDR3 is 15 amino acids long. CDR3: CASSLERAAGDTQYF. The CDR3, as DNA: TGCGCCAGCAGCTTGGAAAGGGCCGCGGGAGATACGCAGTATTTT.

The rearrangement uses TRBV6-2 or TRBV6-3 and TRBJ2-7; TRBD2 agrees at 9 bases. Germline values: CDR1 MNHEY, CDR2 SVGEGT. The junction had 7 bases not matched to a gene; V was cut back by 5 bases and J by 2 bases. The CDR3 runs 15 residues. The CDR3 nucleotides read TGTGCCAGCAGTCCGCGAGCGGGGGGAGCCTACGAGCAGTACTTC. Amino acids: CASSPRAGGAYEQYF.

The chain joins TRBV11-2 to TRBJ2-3, with D possibly being TRBD1 (5 bases). Germline CDR1 reads SGHAT; CDR2 reads FQNNGV. Between the trimmed V and J ends, which lost 2 bases and 2 bases, there was a span of 11 bases. The CDR3 runs 15 residues. CDR3 sequence reads: CASSLIGGATDTQYF. As DNA, the CDR3 is TGTGCCAGCAGCTTAATCGGTGGGGCCACAGATACGCAGTATTTT.

The V call is TRBV7-9, the J call TRBJ2-5, with 8 nucleotides matching TRBD1. This CDR3 is built from 15 residues. The V gene's germline CDR1 is SEHNR and CDR2 FQNEAQ (reference sequence). V lost 4 bases to trimming and J lost 2 bases; unmatched junction nucleotides: 6. The CDR3 protein is CASSSRDRRQETQYF. The CDR3 DNA reads as TGTGCCAGCAGCTCCCGGGACAGGCGGCAAGAGACCCAGTACTTC.

In its sample, this clonotype was seen many times. This chain links TRBV6-2 or TRBV6-3 with TRBJ1-1; D gene ambiguous. V lost 5 bases and J 4 bases, leaving 14 bases between the germline ends. The CDR3 is 14 residues long. Germline V gene sequence: CDR1 MNHEY, CDR2 SVGEGT. CDR3 nucleotide sequence: TGTGCCAGCAGTACAGCAACTTCATCCACTGAAGCTTTCTTT. This sequence encodes CASSTATSSTEAFF.

This clonotype was seen many times. CDR3 nucleotide sequence: TGTGCCAGCAGTTTAGTGGGGTTTAGGGCCAATCAGCCCCAGCATTTT. Translating it yields CASSLVGFRANQPQHF. J is TRBJ1-5 and V is TRBV28; D is undetermined. V lost 2 bases to trimming and J lost 3 bases, with 14 bases between them. This CDR3 is 16 amino acids long. The germline CDR1 and CDR2 sequences are MDHEN and SYDVKM.

The CDR3 sequence: CASSRVIQETQYF. CDR3 bases: TGCGCCAGCAGCCGGGTAATCCAAGAGACCCAGTACTTC. The chain links TRBV4-1 to TRBJ2-5; D is undetermined. The V gene lost 4 bases and the J gene lost 1 base, with 7 bases spanning the gap. The length of the CDR3 is 13 residues. Germline values: CDR1 MGHRA, CDR2 YSYEKL.

This clonotype appeared many times. The rearrangement links TRBV4-1 to TRBJ1-1; the D gene is possibly TRBD1 (5 bases). V lost 7 bases, J lost 4 bases, and 19 bases lay in between. This CDR3 is 15 amino acids long. Germline V lookup: CDR1 MGHRA, CDR2 YSYEKL. CDR3 in amino acids: CASTRDGQGGTEAFF. CDR3 in DNA: TGCGCCAGCACCCGGGATGGTCAGGGCGGCACTGAAGCTTTCTTT.

This clonotype was counted between two and nine times. J is TRBJ2-1 and V is TRBV7-3; 9 nucleotides align to TRBD2. V gave up 4 bases and J gave up 4 bases; unmatched junction bases: 5. The CDR3 has 15 amino acids. In germline, CDR1 is SGHTA, CDR2 FQGTGA. CDR3 nucleotide sequence: TGTGCCAGCAGCTCAATAGCGGGAGCTTACAATGAGCAGTTCTTC. Protein: CASSSIAGAYNEQFF. Drawing the rest from reference TRBV7-3 and TRBJ2-1, the complete variable domain is GAGVSQTPSNKVTEKGKYVELRCDPISGHTALYWYRQSLGQGPEFLIYFQGTGAADDSGLPNDRFFAVRPEGSVSTLKIQRTERGDSAVYLCASSSIAGAYNEQFFGPGTRLTVL.

At least ten counts were recorded for this clonotype. This chain links TRBV11-2 with TRBJ2-1; D perhaps matches TRBD1 (6 bases). Per the germline V gene, CDR1 is SGHAT and CDR2 is FQNNGV. This CDR3 is 15 amino acids long. Trimming removed 1 base from V and 0 bases from J, with 7 bases in between. The CDR3 nucleotides are TGTGCCAGCAGCTTAGGGACAGTCTCCTACAATGAGCAGTTCTTC. Amino acids: CASSLGTVSYNEQFF.

This clonotype turned up a few times. The chain couples TRBV3-1 to TRBJ2-5; TRBD2 matches at 9 bases. CDR3 length: 17 amino acids. CDR1 and CDR2 from the germline V gene are LGHDT and YNNKEL (reference sequence). Germline trimming cut 1 base from V and 5 bases from J; bases unmatched to any gene: 11. The CDR3 region is CASSQGDIAGVKETQYF. The CDR3 coding sequence is TGTGCCAGCAGCCAAGGTGACATAGCGGGGGTTAAGGAGACCCAGTACTTC.

This clonotype has ten or more counts. The chain couples TRBV24-1 to TRBJ2-1; 11 bases fit TRBD2. Losses at the gene ends were 6 bases for V and 7 bases for J; bases not matched to a gene: 7. The CDR3 is made up of 15 amino acids. In germline, CDR1 is KGHDR, CDR2 SFDVKD. For the CDR3, the DNA is TGTGCCACCAGTACCCTAGCGGGGGGCCTAAATGAGCAGTTCTTC. Translating it yields CATSTLAGGLNEQFF.

This chain joins TRBV28 and TRBJ1-2; D call uncertain. CDR3 length: 15 amino acids. The V end was cut by 5 bases, the J end by 4 bases, with 17 bases between. Germline CDR1 MDHEN, CDR2 SYDVKM. The CDR3 DNA follows: TGTGCCAGCAGTCCTCAAGGCTCATCGGTCTATGGCTACACCTTC. Protein: CASSPQGSSVYGYTF.

The V and J genes are TRBV4-3 and TRBJ1-5; D is unresolved. Germline CDR1 reads LGHNA; CDR2 reads YSLEER. V was pared by 5 bases and J by 2 bases, with 13 bases between. The CDR3 has 15 amino acids. The CDR3, as DNA: TGCGCCAGCAGCTTGTCTGCCGGTGGCAATCAGCCCCAGCATTTT. Protein sequence: CASSLSAGGNQPQHF.

The genes are TRBV5-1 and TRBJ1-1; D possibly corresponds to TRBD1 (5 bases). The CDR3 spans 17 residues. With 2 bases removed from V and 5 bases from J, the gap between germline ends came to 22 bases. The V gene's germline CDR1 is SGHRS and CDR2 YFSETQ. This chain's CDR3 is CASSLNPAGAGVTEAFF. CDR3 in DNA: TGCGCCAGCAGCTTAAACCCCGCCGGGGCGGGGGTGACTGAAGCTTTCTTT.

This clonotype appeared many times. The J gene is TRBJ1-5, the V gene TRBV24-1, with a tentative D call TRBD1 (6 bases). Germline CDR1 and CDR2: KGHDR and SFDVKD. The CDR3 is 15 residues long. Between the trimmed V and J ends, which lost 3 bases and 3 bases, there was a span of 11 bases. CDR3 in DNA: TGTGCCACCAGTGATCACCGGGGGCCCAATCAGCCCCAGCATTTT. Translating it yields CATSDHRGPNQPQHF.

In its sample, this clonotype was seen a few times. The chain joins TRBV10-3 to TRBJ1-2; maybe TRBD1 (6 bases). The V end lost 6 bases, the J end lost 7 bases, and 24 bases lay between the germline ends. This CDR3 comprises 16 residues. In germline, CDR1 is ENHRY, CDR2 SYGVKD. As DNA, the CDR3 is TGTGCCATCAGAGCAAGGGACATCGGGGGGTTGTCTGGCTACACCTTC. Translating it yields CAIRARDIGGLSGYTF.

The chain is built from TRBV10-3 and TRBJ2-3; unclear D gene. The CDR3 loop spans 15 amino acids. V lost 3 bases to trimming and J lost 0 bases, with 10 bases between them. Germline loops: CDR1 ENHRY, CDR2 SYGVKD. CDR3 amino acids: CAISDPTRSTDTQYF. CDR3 coding DNA: TGTGCCATCAGTGACCCGACACGCAGCACAGATACGCAGTATTTT.